These 25 T cell receptor beta chains were all obtained from the same sample, sequenced in a study of cytomegalovirus exposure and HLA in healthy donors. PCR used 60 Vbeta primers and 13 Jbeta primers. TCRdb keeps only in-frame clones here, not all; method: immunoSEQ multiplex PCR. This table has about 210,000 clones, around four fifths appearing once. What was sequenced was PBMCs. The origin of the receptors is a boy younger than 18 in good health and CMV-seronegative.

This chain links TRBV29-1 with TRBJ2-1, with D possibly being TRBD1 (6 bases). Germline lookup yields CDR1 SQVTM and CDR2 ANQGSEA. V was pared by 6 bases and J by 5 bases, with 17 bases between. The CDR3 extends over 14 amino acids. CDR3 residues: CSVRDTWGHNEQFF. The CDR3 DNA reads TGCAGCGTCCGGGACACCTGGGGGCACAATGAGCAGTTCTTC.

The J gene is TRBJ2-3, the V gene TRBV7-3; D might be TRBD2 (7 bases). The CDR3 spans 16 residues. The V and J ends lost 4 bases and 0 bases respectively, with 14 bases between them. Per the germline V gene, CDR1 is SGHTA and CDR2 is FQGTGA. CDR3 residues: CASSSLGGGSTDTQYF. CDR3 DNA sequence: TGTGCCAGCAGCTCCCTAGGGGGGGGCAGCACAGATACGCAGTATTTT.

V is TRBV18 and J is TRBJ2-2; 7 nucleotides match TRBD1. Trimming at V came to 0 bases and at J to 4 bases, leaving 8 bases not matched to a gene. Germline CDR1 is KGHSH and CDR2 is LQKENI. CDR3 size: 17 residues. CDR3 nucleotides: TGTGCCAGCTCACCACCTTCTTACAGGGGCGGCACCGGGGAGCTGTTTTTT. Translating it yields CASSPPSYRGGTGELFF.

This chain connects TRBV10-3 to TRBJ2-4; 8 bases are shared with TRBD2. Looked up from germline, CDR1 is ENHRY and CDR2 is SYGVKD. The CDR3 is made up of 16 amino acids. With V trimmed by 3 bases and J by 1 base, 5 bases remained unmatched. The CDR3 loop is CAISETSGNAKNIQYF. CDR3 DNA sequence: TGTGCCATCAGTGAAACTAGCGGCAATGCCAAAAACATTCAGTACTTC.

CDR3 nucleotides: TGTGCCAGCAGCTTAGAACTTTCCACCTACGAGCAGTACTTC. As protein: CASSLELSTYEQYF. The chain has TRBV7-9 and TRBJ2-7; D unresolved. The V gene's germline CDR1 is SEHNR and CDR2 FQNEAQ (reference sequence). Trimming took 1 base from V and 2 from J, leaving 9 bases between them. The CDR3 contains 14 residues.

The rearrangement links TRBV5-1 to TRBJ1-1; 9 nucleotides match TRBD1. This CDR3 spans 16 amino acids. Germline CDR1 and CDR2: SGHRS and YFSETQ. V was pared by 5 bases and J by 4 bases, with 12 bases of the junction left unmatched. Here the CDR3 DNA reads TGCGCCAGCAGTCCATACAGGGGGCGGCCGATCACTGAAGCTTTCTTT. It encodes CASSPYRGRPITEAFF.

This clone was recorded once. The CDR3 DNA follows: TGTGCCAGCAGCTTATATCTAGCTCAAGAGACCCAGTACTTC. Its translation: CASSLYLAQETQYF. This rearrangement joins TRBV11-2 to TRBJ2-5; D may be TRBD2 (5 bases). Germline V gene lookup returns CDR1 SGHAT and CDR2 FQNNGV. This CDR3 has 14 residues. V was cut by 2 bases and J by 2 bases, with 9 bases left in between.

This clone was observed a handful of times. The chain couples TRBV6-5 to TRBJ1-2; D may be TRBD1 (6 bases). From germline, CDR1 is MNHEY and CDR2 SVGAGI. This CDR3 region has 15 residues. V shed 5 bases and J shed 4 bases, with 17 bases lying between them. The CDR3 sequence is CASSNLWTVSYGYTF. For the CDR3, the DNA is TGTGCCAGCAGTAACCTATGGACAGTCTCCTATGGCTACACCTTC.

This clone has more than one count but fewer than ten. The chain recombines TRBV4-1 with TRBJ1-1, with 8 bases identical to TRBD1. This CDR3 has 15 amino acids. V lost 4 bases to trimming and J lost 5 bases; unmatched junction nucleotides: 9. Germline V gives CDR1 MGHRA, CDR2 YSYEKL. The CDR3: CASSRYTGGRTEAFF. The CDR3 DNA follows: TGCGCCAGCAGCCGGTATACAGGGGGGAGGACTGAAGCTTTCTTT.

The genes are TRBV9 and TRBJ2-5; TRBD2 aligns across 10 bases. From germline, CDR1 is SGDLS and CDR2 YYNGEE. With 2 bases clipped from V and 5 bases from J, the junction kept 9 bases outside the gene matches. The CDR3 is 16 amino acids. DNA of the CDR3: TGTGCCAGCAGCGTCCCCCGAGCGGGGGGGCCCGAGACCCAGTACTTC. This codes for CASSVPRAGGPETQYF.

The chain uses TRBV20-1 and TRBJ2-3, with D perhaps TRBD2 (5 bases). The CDR3 sequence is 11 residues long. Per the germline V gene, CDR1 is DFQATT and CDR2 is SNEGSKA (reference sequence). Trimming cost V 5 bases and J 10 bases, with 13 bases left between them. The CDR3 region has the DNA TGCAGTGCTCAGAGGATGGAGGCGCAGTATTTT. Translating gives CSAQRMEAQYF.

The V call is TRBV6-6, the J call TRBJ2-3, with 15 bases aligning to TRBD2. CDR3 length: 16 residues. CDR1 is MNHNY and CDR2 is SVGAGI in the germline V gene (reference sequence). J was trimmed by 1 base and V by 11 bases; bases with no gene match: 7. CDR3 bases: TGTGCCGGCGGACTAGCGGGGGGGCTTGGCACAGATACGCAGTATTTT. Its protein product is CAGGLAGGLGTDTQYF.

In its sample, this clone was seen once. The rearrangement uses TRBV4-2 and TRBJ2-3, with TRBD2 matching 7 bases. With V trimmed by 0 bases and J by 2 bases, 8 bases remained unmatched. This CDR3 contains 17 residues. Per germline, CDR1 LGHNA and CDR2 YNFKEQ. CDR3 amino acids: CASSQDGASGATDTQYF. CDR3 in DNA: TGTGCCAGCAGCCAAGACGGGGCTAGCGGAGCCACAGATACGCAGTATTTT.

The rearrangement uses TRBV6-6 and TRBJ1-2; the D gene is possibly TRBD1 (5 bases). This CDR3 has 15 residues. V lost 5 bases and J 4 bases, leaving 17 bases between the germline ends. CDR1 and CDR2 from the germline V gene are MNHNY and SVGAGI (reference sequence). The CDR3 loop reads CASSVRGGVGYGYTF. CDR3 DNA sequence: TGTGCCAGCAGTGTACGAGGAGGGGTCGGCTATGGCTACACCTTC.

The rearrangement uses TRBV11-3 and TRBJ1-4, with 7 bases that match TRBD1. There are 16 residues in the CDR3. The germline V gene encodes CDR1 SGHNT and CDR2 YENEEA. Germline trimming cut 3 bases from V and 8 bases from J; bases unmatched to any gene: 12. CDR3 sequence reads: CASSFGTEGRLEKLFF. As DNA, the CDR3 is TGTGCCAGCAGCTTCGGGACAGAGGGGCGTTTGGAAAAACTGTTTTTT.

This clone has only one observation. The chain has TRBV7-6 and TRBJ2-3; D unresolved. This CDR3 is 14 amino acids long. CDR1 and CDR2 (germline): SGHVS, FNYEAQ. Trimming removed 2 bases from V and 4 bases from J, with 10 bases in between. Written as DNA, the CDR3 is TGTGCCAGCAGCTTACCCCTCCGGGCAGATACGCAGTATTTT. Its protein product is CASSLPLRADTQYF. Filled out from reference TRBV7-6 and TRBJ2-3, the complete variable domain reads GAGVSQSPRYKVTKRGQDVALRCDPISGHVSLYWYRQALGQGPEFLTYFNYEAQQDKSGLPNDRFSAERPEGSISTLTIQRTEQRDSAMYRCASSLPLRADTQYFGPGTRLTVL.

The gene calls are TRBV7-2 and TRBJ2-3; 8 bases are a match to TRBD2. This CDR3 is 15 amino acids long. From germline, CDR1 is SGHTA and CDR2 FQGNSA. After removal of 4 bases from V and 2 bases from J, the junction contained 5 bases not matched to a gene. In DNA, the CDR3 is TGTGCCAGCAGCTCGGTAGCGGGGCCCACAGATACGCAGTATTTT. It encodes CASSSVAGPTDTQYF. Supplemented by reference TRBV7-2 and TRBJ2-3, the full variable domain reads GAGVSQSPSNKVTEKGKDVELRCDPISGHTALYWYRQSLGQGLEFLIYFQGNSAPDKSGLPSDRFSAERTGGSVSTLTIQRTQQEDSAVYLCASSSVAGPTDTQYFGPGTRLTVL.

J is TRBJ1-5 and V is TRBV6-1; 10 bases fit TRBD1. V shed 6 bases, J shed 7 bases, and the junction held 3 bases outside the gene matches. CDR3 length: 13 residues. CDR1 and CDR2 from the germline V gene are MNHNS and SASEGT. CDR3: CASSGTGEQPQHF. The DNA for the CDR3 is TGTGCCAGCAGCGGGACAGGGGAACAGCCCCAGCATTTT.

This clone has a handful of counts. The rearrangement joins TRBV19 to TRBJ2-7; unclear D gene. From germline, CDR1 is LNHDA and CDR2 SQIVND (reference sequence). The V gene lost 0 bases and the J gene lost 0 bases, with 6 bases spanning the gap. CDR3 length equals 14 residues. The CDR3 spells CASSIEGSSYEQYF. The CDR3 DNA reads as TGTGCCAGTAGTATAGAGGGCAGCTCCTACGAGCAGTACTTC.

The rearrangement links TRBV7-8 to TRBJ1-1, with D maybe TRBD1 (6 bases). CDR3 length: 15 amino acids. The V end was cut by 5 bases, the J end by 11 bases, with 24 bases between. Germline V CDR1 and CDR2: SGHVS, FQNEAQ. Here the CDR3 reads CASSPMTGSFTGAFF. The DNA for the CDR3 is TGTGCCAGCAGCCCAATGACAGGCAGTTTTACCGGGGCTTTCTTT.

The chain uses TRBV5-5 and TRBJ1-1; 8 bases match TRBD1. The CDR3 totals 13 residues. J was trimmed by 8 bases and V by 4 bases; bases with no gene match: 7. Germline CDR1 SGHKS, CDR2 YYEKEE (reference sequence). DNA for the CDR3: TGTGCCAGCAGCGCCGGGACAGGACTAGAAGCTTTCTTT. Amino acids: CASSAGTGLEAFF.

The CDR3, as DNA: TGCGCCAGCAGCTTGGTCTCGAGCTCTGGAAACACCATATATTTT. It yields the protein CASSLVSSSGNTIYF. The chain carries TRBV5-1 and TRBJ1-3; D unresolved. CDR3 length: 15 residues. The V end was cut by 0 bases, the J end by 0 bases, with 7 bases between. Germline CDR1 SGHRS, CDR2 YFSETQ.

The chain has TRBV11-3 and TRBJ2-7; weak D call: TRBD1 (5 bases). Trimming removed 5 bases at V and 3 bases at J, with 11 bases between. There are 13 residues in the CDR3. Germline lookup yields CDR1 SGHNT and CDR2 YENEEA. The DNA of the CDR3 is TGTGCCAGCAGCGCAGGGCGCAACTACGAGCAGTACTTC. Residues: CASSAGRNYEQYF.

This chain uses TRBV7-9 with TRBJ2-3, with a tentative D call TRBD2 (5 bases). The CDR3 has 13 amino acids. The V and J ends lost 5 bases and 8 bases respectively, with 14 bases between them. Germline V gene lookup returns CDR1 SEHNR and CDR2 FQNEAQ (reference sequence). CDR3 sequence (DNA): TGTGCCAGCAGCATCGGACTCCTAGGTACGCAGTATTTT. This encodes CASSIGLLGTQYF.

The rearrangement links TRBV6-5 to TRBJ2-7, with TRBD2 matching over 7 bases. The V gene's germline CDR1 is MNHEY and CDR2 SVGAGI. The CDR3 consists of 15 residues. Germline trimming cut 4 bases from V and 6 bases from J; bases unmatched to any gene: 12. Here the CDR3 reads CASSFFRDYLGEQYF. The CDR3 DNA follows: TGTGCCAGCAGTTTCTTCCGGGACTACTTAGGCGAGCAGTACTTC.